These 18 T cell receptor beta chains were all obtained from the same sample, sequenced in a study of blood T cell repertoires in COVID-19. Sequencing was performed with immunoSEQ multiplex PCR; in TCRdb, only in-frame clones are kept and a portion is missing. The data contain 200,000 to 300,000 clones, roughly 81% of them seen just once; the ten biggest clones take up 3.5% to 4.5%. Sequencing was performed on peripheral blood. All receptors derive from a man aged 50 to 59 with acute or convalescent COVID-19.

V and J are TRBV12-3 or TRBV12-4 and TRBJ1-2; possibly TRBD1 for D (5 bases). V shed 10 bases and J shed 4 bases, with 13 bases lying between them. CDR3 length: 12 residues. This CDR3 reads CATVGGTYGYTF. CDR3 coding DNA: TGTGCCACCGTGGGAGGGACCTATGGCTACACCTTC.

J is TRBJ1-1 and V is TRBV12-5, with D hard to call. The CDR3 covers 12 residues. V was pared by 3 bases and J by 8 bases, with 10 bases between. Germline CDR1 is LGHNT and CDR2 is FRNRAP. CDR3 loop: CASGLNLVEAFF. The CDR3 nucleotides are TGTGCTAGTGGTTTAAATCTAGTCGAAGCTTTCTTT.

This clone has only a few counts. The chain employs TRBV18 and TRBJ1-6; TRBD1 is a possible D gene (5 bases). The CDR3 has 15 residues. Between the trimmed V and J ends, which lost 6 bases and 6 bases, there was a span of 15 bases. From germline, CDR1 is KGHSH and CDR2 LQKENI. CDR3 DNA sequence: TGTGCCAGCTCGCGCAGGGAGGGACTTAATTCACCCCTCCACTTT. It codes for CASSRREGLNSPLHF.

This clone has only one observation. The CDR3 DNA follows: TGTGCCAGTAGTATTAGCGGGGAGACCCAGTACTTC. Amino acid sequence: CASSISGETQYF. The rearrangement links TRBV19 to TRBJ2-5, with 7 positions matching TRBD2. This CDR3 contains 12 residues. J lost 5 bases, V lost 3 bases, and 0 bases had no gene match. Per germline, CDR1 LNHDA and CDR2 SQIVND (reference sequence).

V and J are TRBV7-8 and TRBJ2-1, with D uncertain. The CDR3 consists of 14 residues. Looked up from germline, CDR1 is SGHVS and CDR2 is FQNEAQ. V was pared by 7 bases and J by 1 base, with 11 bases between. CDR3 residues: CASTLYESYNEQFF. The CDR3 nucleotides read TGTGCCAGCACCCTATACGAGTCCTACAATGAGCAGTTCTTC.

The CDR3 region has the DNA TGTGCCATCAGTGGAGTGAGCCATAGCGGGAGGACTTCCTACGAGCAGTACTTC. Translating it yields CAISGVSHSGRTSYEQYF. The J gene is TRBJ2-7, the V gene TRBV10-3; 10 positions match TRBD2. The CDR3 has 18 residues. With V trimmed by 4 bases and J by 1 base, 13 bases remained unmatched. Germline CDR1 reads ENHRY; CDR2 reads SYGVKD.

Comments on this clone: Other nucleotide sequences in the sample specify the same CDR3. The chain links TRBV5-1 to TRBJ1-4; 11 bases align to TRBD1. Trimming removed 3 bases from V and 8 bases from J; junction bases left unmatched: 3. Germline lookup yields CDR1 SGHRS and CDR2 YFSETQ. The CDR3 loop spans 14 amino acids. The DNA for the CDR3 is TGCGCCAGCAGCTGGGGACAGGGGGAAGAAAAACTGTTTTTT. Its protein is CASSWGQGEEKLFF.

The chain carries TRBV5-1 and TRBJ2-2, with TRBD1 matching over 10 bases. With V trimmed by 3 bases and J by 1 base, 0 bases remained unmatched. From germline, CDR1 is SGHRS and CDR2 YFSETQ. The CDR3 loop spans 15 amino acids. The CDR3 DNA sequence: TGCGCCAGCAGCTGGGACAGGGGGAACACCGGGGAGCTGTTTTTT. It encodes CASSWDRGNTGELFF.

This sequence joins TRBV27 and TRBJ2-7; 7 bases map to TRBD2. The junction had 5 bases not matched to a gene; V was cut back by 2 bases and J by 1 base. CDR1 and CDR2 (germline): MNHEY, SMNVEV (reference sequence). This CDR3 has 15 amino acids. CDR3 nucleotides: TGTGCCAGCAGTTTAGAACTAGCGACGTCCTACGAGCAGTACTTC. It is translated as CASSLELATSYEQYF.

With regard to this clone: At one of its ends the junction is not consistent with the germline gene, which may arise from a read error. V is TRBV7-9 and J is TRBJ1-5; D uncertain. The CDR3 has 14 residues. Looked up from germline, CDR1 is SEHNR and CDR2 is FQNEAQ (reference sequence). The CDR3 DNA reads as TGTGCCAGCAGCTCCGGGATCGAAAATCGGCCCCAGCATTTT. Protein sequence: CASSSGIENRPQHF.

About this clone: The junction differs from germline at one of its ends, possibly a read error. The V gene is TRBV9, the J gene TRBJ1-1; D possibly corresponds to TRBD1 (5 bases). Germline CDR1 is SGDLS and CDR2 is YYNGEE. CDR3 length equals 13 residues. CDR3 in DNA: TGTGCCAGCAGCGTAGGATCAAGTCCCGGAGGGGTCTTT. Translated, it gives CASSVGSSPGGVF.

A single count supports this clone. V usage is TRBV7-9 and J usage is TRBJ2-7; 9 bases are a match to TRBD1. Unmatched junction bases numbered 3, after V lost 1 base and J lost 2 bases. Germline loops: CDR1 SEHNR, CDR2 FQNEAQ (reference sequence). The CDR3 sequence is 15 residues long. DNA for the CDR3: TGTGCCAGCAGCTTAGATCGGGACAGGGCCTACGAGCAGTACTTC. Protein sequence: CASSLDRDRAYEQYF.

The CDR3 protein is CASRDRNQPQHF. The CDR3 region has the DNA TGTGCCAGCAGGGACAGAAATCAGCCCCAGCATTTT. This chain connects TRBV6-5 to TRBJ1-5; TRBD1 might be the D (6 bases). The CDR3 has 12 amino acids. Germline loops: CDR1 MNHEY, CDR2 SVGAGI. Trimming cost V 6 bases and J 4 bases, with 7 bases left between them.

CDR3 in amino acids: CASQPAWDRSSGELFF. In DNA, the CDR3 is TGTGCCAGCCAACCGGCCTGGGACAGGAGTTCCGGGGAGCTGTTTTTT. The rearrangement uses TRBV18 and TRBJ2-2; TRBD1 agrees at 8 bases. Germline CDR1 is KGHSH and CDR2 is LQKENI. The J segment lost 6 bases and the V segment lost 8 bases, leaving 14 bases of the junction unmatched. The CDR3 is made up of 16 amino acids.

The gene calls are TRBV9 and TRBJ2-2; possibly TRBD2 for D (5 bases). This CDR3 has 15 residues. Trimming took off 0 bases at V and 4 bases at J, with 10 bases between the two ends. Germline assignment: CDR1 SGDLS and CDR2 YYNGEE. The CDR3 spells CASSVAGAGTGELFF. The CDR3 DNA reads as TGTGCCAGCAGCGTAGCGGGCGCGGGCACCGGGGAGCTGTTTTTT.

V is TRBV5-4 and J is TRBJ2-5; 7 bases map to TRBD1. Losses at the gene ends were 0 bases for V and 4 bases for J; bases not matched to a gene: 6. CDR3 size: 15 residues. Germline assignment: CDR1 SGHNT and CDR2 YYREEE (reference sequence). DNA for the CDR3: TGTGCCAGCAGCTTGGCGACAGGGCGGGCAGAGACCCAGTACTTC. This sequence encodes CASSLATGRAETQYF.

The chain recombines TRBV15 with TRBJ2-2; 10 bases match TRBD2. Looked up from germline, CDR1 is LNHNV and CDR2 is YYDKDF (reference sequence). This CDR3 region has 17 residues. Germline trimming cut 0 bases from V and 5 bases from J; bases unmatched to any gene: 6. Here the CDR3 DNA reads TGTGCCACCAGCAGAGACCTCGGGACTAGCGAAACCGGGGAGCTGTTTTTT. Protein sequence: CATSRDLGTSETGELFF.

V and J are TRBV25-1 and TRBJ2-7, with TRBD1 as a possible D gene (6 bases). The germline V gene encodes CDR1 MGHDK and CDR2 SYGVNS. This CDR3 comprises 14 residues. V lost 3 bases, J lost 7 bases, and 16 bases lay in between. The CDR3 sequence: CASSDGGGLWEQYF. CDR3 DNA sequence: TGTGCCAGCAGTGATGGGGGCGGACTGTGGGAGCAGTACTTC.